The T cell receptor beta chain under discussion was sequenced for a study of shared clonotypes between healthy human individuals. Study background: For every donor, three CD4 naive, three CD4 memory, two CD8 naive and one CD8 memory plates were used.

The germline V gene encodes CDR1 SEHNR and CDR2 FQNEAQ (reference sequence). The V end was cut by 4 bases, the J end by 3 bases, with 10 bases between. The CDR3 consists of 14 residues. Study-wide results and caveats: Clonotypes that were shared across a handful of donors made up 4% to 6% of naive CD4 clonotypes.

About this clone: What it recognizes is unknown.

Naive CD8 populations comprised CD45RO-negative cells positively selected for CCR7, excluding terminally differentiated effector memory CD45RA+ cells. Those who donated, Caucasian adults without exception, all lived in Nashville, Tennessee. At the deep level, the assay was run. Assay used: immunoSEQ multiplex PCR; TCRdb lists only in-frame clones, some missing. The sample gives roughly 2,000,000 clones, about 95% of which show up once; 1% to 1.5% is in the top ten. The TCR sequence derives from a man in his late teens or twenties in good health. The gene calls are TRBV7-9 and TRBJ1-5; D remains ambiguous. The sequenced material came from naive CD8+ T cells sorted from blood. The CDR3 loop reads CASSSAGNNQPQHF. DNA for the CDR3: TGTGCCAGCAGCTCTGCGGGTAACAATCAGCCCCAGCATTTT.